One T cell receptor beta chain is described in this entry. No cognate antigen has been identified for it. No base-level quality is on record; no much larger clone is a single base apart. V is trimmed back by 3 bases and J by 5 bases, and the junction contains 3 bases that no gene match accounts for. Reading from cysteine to phenylalanine, the CDR3 counts 13 amino acids. Only CDR3 DNA remains: 39 bases, in frame from the first base. Via the germline V gene, CDR1 is MDHEN and CDR2 SYDVKM. The CDR3 regions of human TCRbeta chains were analyzed by immunosequencing. Per the authors' processing: TCRs in the repertoires were compared against a reference library of SARS-CoV-2-specific TCRs that had been generated with the MIRA antigen-specificity platform. Breadth was defined as the fraction of unique TCRs that were SARS-CoV-2-associated, and depth was defined as the fraction of total T cells that were SARS-CoV-2-associated. Using the MIRA data, each spike-specific TCR was mapped to the spike region that the TCR reacts to and placed in a CD4 or CD8 class. Log10-transformed breadth and depth values were compared by one-way ANOVA with Sidak's multiple comparisons tests. Not all clones reach the TCRdb copy of this immuneACCESS table, which keeps in-frame sequences only. Checked studies attribute under half of the gap to unresolved V genes and leave the rest unexplained. Clone size and V and J calls were adopted from that table, with D and trimming inferred from the DNA. For this sample there are approximately 110,000 clones; about 90% appear just once. 7.9% of the sample lies in the top ten.

This specimen belongs to a study of T cell responses to AZD1222 COVID-19 vaccine (dated by TCRdb to the early 2020s). For the study in its entirety: A total of more than 230 trial participants underwent TCR sequencing, of whom 200 to 220 had received two doses of AZD1222 and around 26 had received two doses of the MenACWY control vaccine. Trial participants were enrolled into age subgroups of 18-55, 56-69 and 70-plus years, which contained 148, 28 and 57 TCR-sequenced participants, respectively. Broader findings and caveats from the paper: The vaccine-associated CD4 TCRs covered the entire spike protein, and the dominant responses fell in regions 160-218 and 743-854. Reportedly, close to half of the unique spike-specific TCRs recognized epitopes lying outside the regions that are mutated in the B.1.351 and B.1.1.7 variants. In the small 56-69-year group, the increase in depth fell short of significance, most likely because of low power. Participants were mostly white British, with more females than males. The authors suggested clonal diversity may have been underestimated. After two AZD1222 doses, spike-specific TCR breadth and depth were significantly higher than at day 0 and than in MenACWY recipients. Because no samples from the day 14 peak response were available, repertoires could be characterized only after the peak T cell response. Only five to seven AZD1222 recipients were SARS-CoV-2 seropositive at baseline, limiting conclusions about previously exposed vaccinees.

What the time point label conveys for this sample: about 28 days (+/-7) after the second vaccine dose. AZD1222 recipients given second doses at about 4 weeks or at about 12 weeks were pooled, since spike-specific TCR depth and breadth were not found to differ between the two schedules. The vaccinee samples were drawn from two UK trials, COV001 and COV002, one of which was a single-blind randomized controlled phase 2/3 trial testing AZD1222 (ChAdOx1 nCoV-19) in healthy adults. For TCRbeta chain sequencing, PBMC samples from trial participants were taken at day 0 and at day 28 after the second dose.

Sequenced here: peripheral blood, sampled 28 days after the second AZD1222 dose. This sequence uses TRBV28 and TRBJ1-2; 7 central nucleotides agree with TRBD1. This receptor was obtained from an adult who received the AZD1222 COVID-19 vaccine. The CDR3 sequence is CASSFARGYGYTF. The DNA reads as follows: TGTGCCAGCAGTTTTGCCAGGGGGTATGGCTACACCTTC.